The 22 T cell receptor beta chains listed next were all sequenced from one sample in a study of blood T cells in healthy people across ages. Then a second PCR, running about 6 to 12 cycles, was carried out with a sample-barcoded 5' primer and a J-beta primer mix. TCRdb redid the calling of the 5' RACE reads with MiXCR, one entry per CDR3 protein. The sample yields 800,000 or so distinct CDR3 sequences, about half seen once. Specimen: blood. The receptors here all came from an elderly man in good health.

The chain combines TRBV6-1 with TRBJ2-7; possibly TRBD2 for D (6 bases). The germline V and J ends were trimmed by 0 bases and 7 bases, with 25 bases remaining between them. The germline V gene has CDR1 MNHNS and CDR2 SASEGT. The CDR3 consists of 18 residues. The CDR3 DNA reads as TGTGCCAGCAGTGAAGCGGAGAAGGGACTGGGTAGATACAATGAGCAGTACTTC. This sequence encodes CASSEAEKGLGRYNEQYF.

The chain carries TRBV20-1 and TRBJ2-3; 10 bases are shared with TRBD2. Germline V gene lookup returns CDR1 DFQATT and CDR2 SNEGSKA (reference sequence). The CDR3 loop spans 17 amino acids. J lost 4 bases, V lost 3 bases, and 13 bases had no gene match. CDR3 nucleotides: TGCAGTGCTAGGGCGAGCGGGGGGGTTCGATGGGCAGATACGCAGTATTTT. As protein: CSARASGGVRWADTQYF.

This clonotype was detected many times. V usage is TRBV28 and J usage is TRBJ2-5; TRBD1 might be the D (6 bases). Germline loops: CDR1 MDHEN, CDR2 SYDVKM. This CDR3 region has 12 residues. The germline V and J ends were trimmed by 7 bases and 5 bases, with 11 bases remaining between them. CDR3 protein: CASNQGWETQYF. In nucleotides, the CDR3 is TGTGCCAGCAACCAGGGGTGGGAGACCCAGTACTTC.

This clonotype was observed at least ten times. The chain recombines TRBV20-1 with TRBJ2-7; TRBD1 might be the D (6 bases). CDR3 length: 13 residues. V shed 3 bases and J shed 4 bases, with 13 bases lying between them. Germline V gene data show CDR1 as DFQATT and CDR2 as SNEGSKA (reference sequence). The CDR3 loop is CSASRPDRYEQYF. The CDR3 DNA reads TGCAGTGCTAGTCGCCCGGACAGATACGAGCAGTACTTC.

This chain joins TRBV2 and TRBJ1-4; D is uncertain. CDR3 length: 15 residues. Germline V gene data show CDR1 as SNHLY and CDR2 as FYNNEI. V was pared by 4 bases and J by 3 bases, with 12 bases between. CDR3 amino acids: CASSALTDPNEKLFF. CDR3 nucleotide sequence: TGTGCCAGCAGTGCCTTGACGGACCCTAATGAAAAACTGTTTTTT. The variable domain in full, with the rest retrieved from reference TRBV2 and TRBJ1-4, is EPEVTQTPSHQVTQMGQEVILRCVPISNHLYFYWYRQILGQKVEFLVSFYNNEISEKSEIFDDQFSVERPDGSNFTLKIRSTKLEDSAMYFCASSALTDPNEKLFFGSGTQLSVL.

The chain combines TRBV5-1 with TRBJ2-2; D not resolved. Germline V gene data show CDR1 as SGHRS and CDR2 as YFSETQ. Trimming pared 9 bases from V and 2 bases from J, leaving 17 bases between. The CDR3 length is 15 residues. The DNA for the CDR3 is TGCGCCACCAACCCCGGAGCGCCCAACACCGGGGAGCTGTTTTTT. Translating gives CATNPGAPNTGELFF.

This chain's CDR3 is CASSLRQGAVTQYF. The CDR3 DNA reads TGTGCCAGCAGTCTAAGACAGGGTGCTGTTACGCAGTATTTT. The V gene is TRBV28, the J gene TRBJ2-3; 7 nucleotides match TRBD1. The germline V gene encodes CDR1 MDHEN and CDR2 SYDVKM. V lost 5 bases and J lost 8; bases outside the gene matches: 10. The CDR3 sequence is 14 residues long. Full variable domain (missing parts from reference TRBV28 and TRBJ2-3): DVKVTQSSRYLVKRTGEKVFLECVQDMDHENMFWYRQDPGLGLRLIYFSYDVKMKEKGDIPEGYSVSREKKERFSLILESASTNQTSMYLCASSLRQGAVTQYFGPGTRLTVL.

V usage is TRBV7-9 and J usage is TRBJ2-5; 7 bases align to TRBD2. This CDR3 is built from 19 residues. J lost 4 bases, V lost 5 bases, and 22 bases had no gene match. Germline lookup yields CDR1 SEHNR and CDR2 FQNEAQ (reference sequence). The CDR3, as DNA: TGTGCCAGCAGCACATCGAAGATCATGTCCGCGGGAGAGGGAGAGACCCAGTACTTC. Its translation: CASSTSKIMSAGEGETQYF.

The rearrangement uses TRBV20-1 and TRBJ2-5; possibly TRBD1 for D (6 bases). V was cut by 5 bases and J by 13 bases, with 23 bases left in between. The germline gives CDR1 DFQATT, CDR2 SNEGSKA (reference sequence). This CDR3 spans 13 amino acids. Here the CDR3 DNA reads TGCAGTGCTCACCGGGACACCATAGCCACTTTGTACTTC. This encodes CSAHRDTIATLYF.

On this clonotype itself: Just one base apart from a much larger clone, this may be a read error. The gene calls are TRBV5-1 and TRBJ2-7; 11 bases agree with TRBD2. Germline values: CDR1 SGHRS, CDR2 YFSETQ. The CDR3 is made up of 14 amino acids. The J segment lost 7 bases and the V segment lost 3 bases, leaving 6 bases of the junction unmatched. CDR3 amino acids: CASSWGLADNEQYF. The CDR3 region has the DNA TGCGCCAGCAGCTGGGGACTAGCGGACAATGAGCAGTACTTC.

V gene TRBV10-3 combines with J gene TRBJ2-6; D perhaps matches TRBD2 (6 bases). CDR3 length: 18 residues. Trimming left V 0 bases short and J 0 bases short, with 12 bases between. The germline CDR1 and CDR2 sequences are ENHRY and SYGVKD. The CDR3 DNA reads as TGTGCCATCAGTGAGTCGGAGGGAATTGGCTCTGGGGCCAACGTCCTGACTTTC. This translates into CAISESEGIGSGANVLTF.

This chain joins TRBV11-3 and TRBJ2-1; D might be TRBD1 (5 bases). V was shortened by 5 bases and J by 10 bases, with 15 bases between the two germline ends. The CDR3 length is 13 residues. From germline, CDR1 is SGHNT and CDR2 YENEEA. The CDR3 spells CASSPGHSGEQFF. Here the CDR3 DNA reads TGTGCCAGCAGCCCAGGACACTCAGGAGAGCAGTTCTTC.

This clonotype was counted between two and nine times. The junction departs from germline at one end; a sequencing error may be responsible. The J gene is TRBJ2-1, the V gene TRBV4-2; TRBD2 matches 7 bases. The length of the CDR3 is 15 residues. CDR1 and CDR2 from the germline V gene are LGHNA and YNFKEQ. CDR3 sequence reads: CASSLSTSFYDEQFF. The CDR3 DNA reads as TGTGCCAGCAGCCTATCGACTAGCTTCTACGATGAGCAGTTCTTC.

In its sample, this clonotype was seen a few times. The CDR3 loop reads CAISEGLAGRASSYNEQYF. The CDR3 region has the DNA TGTGCCATCAGTGAGGGACTAGCGGGACGTGCGAGCTCCTACAATGAGCAGTACTTC. V and J are TRBV10-3 and TRBJ2-1; 12 nucleotides agree with TRBD2. The J call may be faulty, since TRBJ2-7 better matches the DNA end. The CDR3 loop spans 19 amino acids. Germline assignment: CDR1 ENHRY and CDR2 SYGVKD.

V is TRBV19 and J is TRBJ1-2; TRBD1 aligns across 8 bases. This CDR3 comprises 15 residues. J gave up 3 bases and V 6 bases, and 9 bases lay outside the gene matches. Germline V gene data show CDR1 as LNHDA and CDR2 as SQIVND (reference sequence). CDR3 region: CASRGAGGSDYGYTF. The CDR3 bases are TGTGCCAGTAGAGGGGCAGGGGGCAGTGACTATGGCTACACCTTC. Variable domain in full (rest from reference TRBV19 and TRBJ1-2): DGGITQSPKYLFRKEGQNVTLSCEQNLNHDAMYWYRQDPGQGLRLIYYSQIVNDFQKGDIAEGYSVSREKKESFPLTVTSAQKNPTAFYLCASRGAGGSDYGYTFGSGTRLTVV.

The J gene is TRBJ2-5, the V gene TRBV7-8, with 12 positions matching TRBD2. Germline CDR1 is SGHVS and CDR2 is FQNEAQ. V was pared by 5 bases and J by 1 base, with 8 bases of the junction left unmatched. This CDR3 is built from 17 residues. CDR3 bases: TGTGCCAGCAGCCCTAGCCCTAGCGGGAGGGCCCAAGAGACCCAGTACTTC. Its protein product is CASSPSPSGRAQETQYF.

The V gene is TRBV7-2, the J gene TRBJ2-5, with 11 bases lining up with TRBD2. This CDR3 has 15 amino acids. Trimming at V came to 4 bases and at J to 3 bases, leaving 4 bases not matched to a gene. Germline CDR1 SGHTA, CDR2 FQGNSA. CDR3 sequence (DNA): TGTGCCAGCAGCTATACTAGCGGGAGCGAAGAGACCCAGTACTTC. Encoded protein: CASSYTSGSEETQYF.

The CDR3: CATSDFRSLAGGRRNEQFF. For the CDR3, the DNA is TGTGCCACCAGTGATTTTCGTTCATTAGCGGGAGGACGTCGGAATGAGCAGTTCTTC. This sequence joins TRBV24-1 and TRBJ2-1; 10 nucleotides match TRBD2. The CDR3 extends over 19 amino acids. Germline CDR1 KGHDR, CDR2 SFDVKD. V was pared by 1 base and J by 7 bases, with 15 bases of the junction left unmatched.

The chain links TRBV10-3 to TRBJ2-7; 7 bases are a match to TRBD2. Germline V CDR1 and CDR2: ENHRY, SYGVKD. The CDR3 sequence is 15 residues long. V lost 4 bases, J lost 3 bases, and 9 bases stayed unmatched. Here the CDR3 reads CAISGGGMENYEQYF. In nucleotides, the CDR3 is TGTGCCATCAGTGGCGGGGGTATGGAGAACTACGAGCAGTACTTC.

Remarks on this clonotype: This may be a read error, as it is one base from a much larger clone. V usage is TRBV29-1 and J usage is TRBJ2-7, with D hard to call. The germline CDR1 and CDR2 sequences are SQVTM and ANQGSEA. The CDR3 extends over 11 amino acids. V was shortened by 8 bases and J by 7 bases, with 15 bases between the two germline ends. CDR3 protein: CSNTLGNEQYF. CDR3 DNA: TGCAGCAATACTTTAGGTAATGAGCAGTACTTC.

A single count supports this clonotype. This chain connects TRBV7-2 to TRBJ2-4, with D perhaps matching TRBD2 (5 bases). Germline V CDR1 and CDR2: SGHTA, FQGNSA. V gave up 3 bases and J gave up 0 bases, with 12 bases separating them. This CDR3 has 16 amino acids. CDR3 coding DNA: TGTGCCAGCAGCTTTGAGGGCCAAATAGCCAAAAACATTCAGTACTTC. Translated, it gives CASSFEGQIAKNIQYF.

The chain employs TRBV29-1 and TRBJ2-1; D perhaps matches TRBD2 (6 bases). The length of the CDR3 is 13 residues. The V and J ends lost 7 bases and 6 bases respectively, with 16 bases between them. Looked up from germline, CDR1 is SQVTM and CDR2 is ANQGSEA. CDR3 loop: CSATRLGGNEQFF. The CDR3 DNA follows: TGCAGCGCGACCCGACTGGGGGGCAATGAGCAGTTCTTC.